These T cell receptor beta chains were read from a single sample in a study of blood T cell repertoires in COVID-19. Only in-frame clones appear in the TCRdb table, and some are missing; sequencing was by immunoSEQ multiplex PCR. In the table there are 160,000 or so clones, over 75% of which are singletons. The material sequenced was PBMCs or T cells enriched from blood (not recorded which). The receptors come from a woman aged 40 to 50 with acute COVID-19. The CDR3 runs from the conserved cysteine through the conserved F or W. Fields, in order: J gene, V gene, clone size, D gene, CDR3 DNA, CDR3 protein. D genes are given only for firm matches. Clone size appears in some rows only: once, few, many, or a class for an expanded clone.

TRBJ1-1 TRBV2 - - TGTGCCAGCGCCCGGGAGCGGAACACTGAAGCTTTCTTT CASARERNTEAFF
TRBJ2-1 TRBV24-1 - TRBD2 TGTGCCACCAGTGATCCAAAGGGGCTAGCGGGAGCAAATGAGCAGTTCTTC CATSDPKGLAGANEQFF
TRBJ1-5 TRBV6-1 - - TGTGCCAGCAGTGATGGGACTTATCAGCCCCAGCATTTT CASSDGTYQPQHF
TRBJ2-2 TRBV30 few TRBD2 TGTGCCTGGAGTCCAGCGGGAGCTACTACCGGGGAGCTGTTTTTT CAWSPAGATTGELFF
TRBJ1-1 TRBV7-2 once - TGTGCCAGCACTTCACAGGGTTACACTGAAGCTTTCTTT CASTSQGYTEAFF
TRBJ1-4 TRBV5-6 - - TGTGCCAGCAGCCTAGGGGCTACCCGGCGGAAACTGTTTTTT CASSLGATRRKLFF
TRBJ1-1 TRBV6-5 - TRBD1 TGTGCCAGCACATGGACAGGGGAAGATACTGAAGCTTTCTTT CASTWTGEDTEAFF
TRBJ1-1 TRBV5-6 once TRBD1 TGTGCCAGCAGCGTGGCCGGGACAGGGGGTACTAACACTGAAGCTTTCTTT CASSVAGTGGTNTEAFF
TRBJ1-6 TRBV3-1/TRBV3-2 - - TGTGCCAGCAGCCTTCAGAATTCACCCCTCCACTTT CASSLQNSPLHF
TRBJ1-5 TRBV6-5 - - TGTGCCAGCAGCCAACCGTTAGCTCAGCCCCAGCATTTT CASSQPLAQPQHF
TRBJ2-5 TRBV18 - - TGTGCCAGCTCATCAACTCAGGGGGAGACCCAGTACTTC CASSSTQGETQYF
TRBJ1-2 TRBV29-1 - - TGCAGCGCGGTACTCAGGGAGGGCTATGGCTACACCTTC CSAVLREGYGYTF
TRBJ1-2 TRBV1 - - TGCACCAGCAGCCAAGAAGAACGGGACAGGGTCTTCCGTGGCTACACCTTC CTSSQEERDRVFRGYTF
TRBJ2-2 TRBV9 - - TGTGCCAGCAGCGTAGCCGGGGGACGGAACACCGGGGAGCTGTTTTTT CASSVAGGRNTGELFF
TRBJ2-1 TRBV4-1 - - TGCGCCAGCAGCCAAGAGCGTGCAGGGGTCAGCTCCTACAATGAGCAGTTCTTC CASSQERAGVSSYNEQFF
TRBJ2-7 TRBV7-3 - TRBD2 TGTGCCAGCAGCCAAACAGGACTAGATCACGAGCAGTACTTC CASSQTGLDHEQYF
TRBJ1-1 TRBV6-5 - - TGTGCCAGCATGACAGTGCCCATGAACACTGAAGCTTTCTTT CASMTVPMNTEAFF
TRBJ2-3 TRBV5-1 - - TGCGCCAGCAGCTTAGCTGTATCTGGCACAGATACGCAGTATTTT CASSLAVSGTDTQYF
TRBJ2-5 TRBV9 - - TGTGCCAGCAGCGTAGGACGGGGGGAGACCCAGTACTTC CASSVGRGETQYF
TRBJ2-4 TRBV27 - - TGTGCCAGCAGTTTAGTCCCGAAAAACATTCAGTACTTC CASSLVPKNIQYF
TRBJ1-2 TRBV19 few - TGTGCCAGTAGTATAGCGGGAGGGGCTAACTATGGCTACACCTTC CASSIAGGANYGYTF
TRBJ1-2 TRBV3-1/TRBV3-2 few - TGTGCCAGCAGCCAAGTTCCAGGATCAGAGGGCTACACCTTC CASSQVPGSEGYTF
TRBJ2-1 TRBV7-9 - TRBD2 TGTGCCAGCAGCTTAGCTTGGGGCCTAGCGGGAGGATACAATGAGCAGTTCTTC CASSLAWGLAGGYNEQFF
TRBJ2-1 TRBV5-1 - - TGCGCCAGCAGCTACGCGGGGAGGCCCTACAATGAGCAGTTCTTC CASSYAGRPYNEQFF
TRBJ2-5 TRBV7-7 - - TGTGCTAGCAGCTTTGGCGGTAGCACCCAGGAGACCCAGTACTTC CASSFGGSTQETQYF
TRBJ1-3 TRBV19 - - TGTGCCAGTAGTATAGATGGAGCCTCTGGAAACACCATATATTTT CASSIDGASGNTIYF
TRBJ2-3 TRBV2 - TRBD2 TGTGCCAGCAGTTTTCCCTCACTAGCGGGACGCACAGATACGCAGTATTTT CASSFPSLAGRTDTQYF
TRBJ2-7 TRBV6-6 - - TGTGCCAGCAGTGGATCGGGCGGACTAGGGACAGGCTCCCTCTACGAGCAGTACTTC CASSGSGGLGTGSLYEQYF
TRBJ1-2 TRBV6-5 - TRBD1 TGTGCCAGCAGTTACACTTCAGGGGGCGCGAGGTCTGGCTACACCTTC CASSYTSGGARSGYTF
TRBJ2-3 TRBV5-1 - TRBD2 TGCGCCAGCAGCTTGGGCGGGAGCGGCGATACGCAGTATTTT CASSLGGSGDTQYF
TRBJ1-1 TRBV5-8 - - TGTGCCAGCAGCTTGGCCCAGGCAGATATGAACACTGAAGCTTTCTTT CASSLAQADMNTEAFF
TRBJ2-3 TRBV7-2 - - TGTGCCAGCAGCTTAGTTGCGGGGTTCACAGATACGCAGTATTTT CASSLVAGFTDTQYF
TRBJ1-6 TRBV6-5 - TRBD1 TGTGCCAGCAGTCGGGGACAGGGAGGTTCACCCCTCCACTTT CASSRGQGGSPLHF
TRBJ2-1 TRBV18 once TRBD2 TGTGCCAGCTCACCACGCGGGTTGGCGGGAGGAGCTGGAGGTGAGCAGTTCTTC CASSPRGLAGGAGGEQFF
TRBJ1-2 TRBV2 - TRBD1 TGTGCCAGCAGTGAAGGGGACAGGGAGACATTC CASSEGDRETF
TRBJ1-3 TRBV7-2 once - TGTGCCAGCAGCTTTAGTAGGGGCTCTGGAAACACCATATATTTT CASSFSRGSGNTIYF
TRBJ2-2 TRBV29-1 - - TGCAGCGTTGGTTTTTATGGGGGCGTCACCGGGGAGCTGTTTTTT CSVGFYGGVTGELFF
TRBJ1-6 TRBV3-1/TRBV3-2 - TRBD1 TGTGCCAGCAGCCAAGTACCCTCCCAGGGGGCGACCCTCCACTTT CASSQVPSQGATLHF
TRBJ2-7 TRBV5-4 - TRBD2 TGTGCCAGCAGCCCAGGACTAGCGGGGACCTACGAGCAGTACTTC CASSPGLAGTYEQYF
TRBJ1-2 TRBV7-8 - TRBD1 TGTGCCAGCAGCTCCGACAGGGGATACACCTTC CASSSDRGYTF
TRBJ1-6 TRBV4-2 - - TGTGCCAGCAGCCAAGATATATCCACGGCGGCACCCCTCCACTTT CASSQDISTAAPLHF
TRBJ1-2 TRBV3-1/TRBV3-2 few - TGTGCCAGCAGCCAAAGCGCGGCGGAGTCTTATGGCTACACCTTC CASSQSAAESYGYTF
TRBJ1-2 TRBV2 - - TGTGCCAGCAGTTTACAGGTCGCTAACTATGGCTACACCTTC CASSLQVANYGYTF
TRBJ2-6 TRBV25-1 - - TGTGCCAGCAGTGCCACAGGGAGAGCTGGGGCCAACGTCCTGACTTTC CASSATGRAGANVLTF
TRBJ2-1 TRBV9 - - TGTGCCAGCACTACATTAGGAGCTGACCACAATGAGCAGTTCTTC CASTTLGADHNEQFF
TRBJ2-3 TRBV24-1 - TRBD2 TGTGCCACCAGTGGGGCGGGAGGTCTGACAGATACGCAGTATTTT CATSGAGGLTDTQYF
TRBJ2-5 TRBV4-2 few TRBD2 TGTGCCAGCAGCCAAGATTTAGCGGGAGGGGCCTCCCAAGAGACCCAGTACTTC CASSQDLAGGASQETQYF
TRBJ2-7 TRBV6-5 many TRBD2 TGTGCCAGCAGTTACTCGAGCGGGAGGCCCAACGAGCAGTACTTC CASSYSSGRPNEQYF
TRBJ2-1 TRBV6-1 - TRBD2 TGTGCCAGCAGTGAAATACAGAGCGGGAGCGATCCGTTGTATGAGCAGTTCTTC CASSEIQSGSDPLYEQFF
TRBJ1-1 TRBV29-1 - - TGCAGCGTATTCTCCGGGGGTGGTGAAGCTTTCTTT CSVFSGGGEAFF
TRBJ2-1 TRBV6-4 - TRBD2 TGTGCCAGCAGTGAACAAGCGGGGTCCTACAATGAGCAGTTCTTC CASSEQAGSYNEQFF
TRBJ1-1 TRBV7-9 - - TGTGCCAGCAGCTTACGACAGTTTTCTGAAGCTTTCTTT CASSLRQFSEAFF
TRBJ2-5 TRBV23-1 - TRBD2 TGCGCCAGCAGTCAATCGCCCCTCGACGGGAGGCTCCTAAACCAAGAGACCCAGTACTTC CASSQSPLDGRLLNQETQYF
TRBJ2-3 TRBV7-3 - - TGTGCCAGCAGCCGCGGAGTGCCCAGCACAGATACGCAGTATTTT CASSRGVPSTDTQYF
TRBJ1-5 TRBV5-4 - - TGTGCCAGCAGCTTGGCGGGGAGTCGCCAGCCCCAGCATTTT CASSLAGSRQPQHF
TRBJ1-2 TRBV25-1 - - TGTGCCAGCAGTGAATCCCCTGGGGGGGTGAAAGGCTACACCTTC CASSESPGGVKGYTF
TRBJ1-2 TRBV6-5 - TRBD1 TGTGCCAGCAGTTACTCGCAGGGGGCGCAATATGGCTACACCTTC CASSYSQGAQYGYTF